The entry below describes one T cell receptor beta chain. Germline lookup yields CDR1 SNHLY and CDR2 FYNNEI. The V gene end was trimmed by 7 bases and the J gene end by 3 bases; junction bases not matched to a gene: 6. This CDR3 region has 14 residues. The data were obtained in a study of patients and donors after allogeneic stem cell transplantation. TCRdb reprocessed the RT-PCR reads with MiXCR, giving one entry per CDR3 protein. The sample has about 200,000 distinct CDR3 sequences, about 38% seen once; the top ten hold about 9.9%. The clonotype was recovered from a human donor who was either an allogeneic HSCT recipient or a stem cell or donor lymphocyte infusion donor (not recorded which). It is not recorded whose cells these are; they may come from a transplant donor. The sequenced sample was blood, either unsorted or a sorted T cell fraction (not recorded which). This rearrangement joins TRBV2 to TRBJ2-5, with 9 bases identical to TRBD1. The CDR3 sequence is CASIRTGVEETQYF. In DNA form, the CDR3 reads TGTGCCAGCATTCGGACAGGGGTTGAAGAGACCCAGTACTTC.